This T cell receptor (beta chain) was recorded in a study of blood T cell repertoires in COVID-19. This CDR3 region has 18 residues. Germline V CDR1 and CDR2: SGHVS, FNYEAQ. Trimming cost V 1 base and J 3 bases; bases outside gene matches: 10. Clones were read by immunoSEQ multiplex PCR, and TCRdb kept only the in-frame ones, dropping some. The table lists 220,000 or so clones, roughly 82% of them singletons. The specimen sequenced was PBMCs or T cells enriched from blood (not recorded which). The V call is TRBV7-6, the J call TRBJ2-1; 9 nucleotides agree with TRBD2. This TCR was recovered from a woman between 45 and 60 years old who had recovered from COVID-19. The CDR3 here is CASSLESSGNWFYNEQFF. The CDR3 nucleotides read TGTGCCAGCAGCTTAGAGTCTAGCGGGAATTGGTTCTACAATGAGCAGTTCTTC.